This T cell receptor (beta chain) was recovered during a study of CD8 T cells in Susac syndrome. General observations from the study: Individuals included in the TCR sequencing and HLA analysis were acknowledged by the study to be relatively few in number.

The RNA, about 0.5 to 1 ug, was put through reverse transcription using random hexamers. Amplification of TCR beta CDR3 by immunoSEQ multiplex PCR spanned 54 Vbeta and 13 Jbeta. One entry per CDR3 protein results from TCRdb running MiXCR on the immunoSEQ multiplex PCR reads. The sample consists of about 250,000 distinct CDR3 sequences, around 93% of them appearing once. The V and J ends lost 5 bases and 4 bases, in that order; junction bases with no gene match: 7. CDR1 is MDHEN and CDR2 is SYDVKM in the germline V gene. The CDR3 has 15 residues. This clonotype occurred once. Its antigen is not known. Included as multiple sclerosis controls were treatment-naive patients who had stable or active relapsing-remitting disease. TEMRA cells underwent FACS enrichment and CD8+ and CD4+ T cells underwent negative isolation.

The V call is TRBV28, the J call TRBJ1-5; 8 positions agree with TRBD1. Sequences were obtained from CD4+ T cells from PBMCs. This TCR derives from a human donor with multiple sclerosis. CDR3 sequence reads: CASSTRTGINQPQHF. As DNA, the CDR3 is TGTGCCAGCAGTACCCGGACAGGGATAAATCAGCCCCAGCATTTT.